This T cell receptor (beta chain) is drawn from a study of T cells after yellow fever vaccination. Background on the study: For low cell numbers, libraries were made with SMART-Seq v4 Ultra Low Input. Study-level points and caveats: Though it reached lower strength, the secondary response hit its peak faster, day 5 versus 15. From the bulk population, abundant clonotypes could contaminate and appear within FACS-sorted repertoires. Reappearance after the booster was seen for most primary-vaccination clones, at 95% to 96% CD4 and roughly 90% CD8.

Each CDR3 protein is one row after TCRdb ran MiXCR on the 5' RACE reads. Here the sample spans about 13,000 distinct CDR3 sequences, under 5.5% being singletons. This clonotype was found many times. Germline CDR1 LGHNA, CDR2 YNFKEQ. Deletions cut 0 bases from V and 1 base from J, with 12 bases between. The CDR3 is 16 amino acids. V gene TRBV4-2 combines with J gene TRBJ1-1, with D unresolved. This receptor was identified in a man aged 30 to 45 who received the YFV17D yellow fever vaccine. Specimen: PBMCs, either bulk or a sorted T-cell subset (CD4+, CD8+, memory, or dextramer-sorted; not recorded which), collected 45 days after the yellow fever booster vaccination. CDR3 residues: CASSQEVVGRNTEAFF. The CDR3 bases are TGTGCCAGCAGCCAAGAGGTAGTAGGTAGGAACACTGAAGCTTTCTTT.